This T cell receptor beta chain comes out of a study of T cell responses to AZD1222 COVID-19 vaccine. Germline-derived CDR1 and CDR2 are LGHDT and YNNKEL (reference sequence). Trimming removed 0 bases at V and 9 bases at J, with 9 bases between. The CDR3 runs 13 residues. Sequencing used immunoSEQ multiplex PCR; TCRdb keeps in-frame clones, though not all of them. The table includes over 100,000 clones, approximately 86% detected once. The clonotype comes from an adult in good health. The gene calls are TRBV3-1 (or the pseudogene TRBV3-2) and TRBJ2-4; TRBD1 might be the D (6 bases). The source material was peripheral blood, sampled on day 0 of AZD1222 vaccination. CDR3 nucleotides: TGTGCCAGCAGCCAAGATCCAGGGGTCATTCAGTACTTC. Its protein product is CASSQDPGVIQYF.